These T cell receptor beta chains were read from a single sample in a study of CD8+ T cells in alopecia areata. Repertoires were generated with immunoSEQ multiplex PCR, while TCRdb's copy carries only in-frame clones and drops some. The sample records approximately 210,000 clones, approximately 56% being singletons. Sequencing was performed on CD4+ T cells sorted from blood, taken at week 4, from a patient treated with tofacitinib. The receptors shown here come from a human donor with alopecia areata. Each CDR3 is given with its conserved first and last residue. The order of the fields is V gene, D gene, CDR3 protein. A D gene is named only where the DNA matches it firmly.

V: TRBV7-2
D: -
CDR3: CASSSGVMNTEAFF

V: TRBV11-3
D: TRBD2
CDR3: CASSVGTSGGSTETQYF

V: TRBV28
D: TRBD2
CDR3: CASSFQSGGNEQYF

V: TRBV5-6
D: -
CDR3: CASSLEVGSEQFF

V: TRBV18
D: -
CDR3: CASSPTFTDYGYTF

V: TRBV29-1
D: -
CDR3: CSVEDRVQAKYSAFF

V: TRBV5-1
D: -
CDR3: CASSLAGGSEQYF

V: TRBV6-6
D: -
CDR3: CASSSQNIQYF

V: TRBV29-1
D: TRBD2
CDR3: CSVVGTGGSYEQYF

V: TRBV5-1
D: -
CDR3: CASSWAGENTEAFF

V: TRBV5-1
D: -
CDR3: CASRTVPNSNQPQHF

V: TRBV6-1
D: -
CDR3: CASSGTYEQYF

V: TRBV7-9
D: -
CDR3: CASSSRDIYGYTF

V: TRBV6-5
D: -
CDR3: CASSYRDANYGYTF

V: TRBV7-7
D: -
CDR3: CASSPGRVNEQFF

V: TRBV4-2
D: TRBD1
CDR3: CASSQDGTGTFGYTF